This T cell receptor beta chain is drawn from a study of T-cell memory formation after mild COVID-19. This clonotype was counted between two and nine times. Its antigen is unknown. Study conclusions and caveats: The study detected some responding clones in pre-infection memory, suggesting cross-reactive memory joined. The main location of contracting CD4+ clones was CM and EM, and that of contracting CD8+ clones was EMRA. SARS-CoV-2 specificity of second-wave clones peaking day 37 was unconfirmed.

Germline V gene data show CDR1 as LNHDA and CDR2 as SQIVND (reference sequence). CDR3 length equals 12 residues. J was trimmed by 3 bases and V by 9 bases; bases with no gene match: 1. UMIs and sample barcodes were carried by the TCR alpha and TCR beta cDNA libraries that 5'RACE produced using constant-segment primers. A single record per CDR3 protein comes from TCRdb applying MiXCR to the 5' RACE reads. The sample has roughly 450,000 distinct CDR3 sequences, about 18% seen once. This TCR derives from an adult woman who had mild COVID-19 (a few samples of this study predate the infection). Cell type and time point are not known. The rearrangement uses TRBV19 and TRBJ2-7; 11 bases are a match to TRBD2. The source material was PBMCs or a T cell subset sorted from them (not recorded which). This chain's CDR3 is CASGTSGYEQYF. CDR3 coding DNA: TGTGCCAGCGGGACTAGCGGCTACGAGCAGTACTTC.